This entry describes one T cell receptor beta chain. Its antigen is unknown. This entry comes from a study of shared clonotypes between healthy human individuals. Notes on the study in general: Sharing of clonotypes among donors was expected to vary with sequencing depth.

In the naive CD8 group, cells lacked CD45RO and were positively selected for CCR7, so terminally differentiated effector memory CD45RA+ cells were left out. Measured with immunoSEQ multiplex PCR; TCRdb has only the in-frame clones, and not every one. The top ten hold more than 1.5% of the sample, which has approximately 1.9 million clones, around 95% seen once. Germline V gene data show CDR1 as MNHEY and CDR2 as SMNVEV (reference sequence). This CDR3 spans 15 amino acids. After removal of 8 bases from V and 8 bases from J, the junction contained 11 bases not matched to a gene. This chain uses TRBV27 with TRBJ2-1; 11 bases fit TRBD2. This clonotype was sampled from a man between 18 and 35 years old in good health. Some clones in this sample may be carry-over from other donors' samples. Source material: naive CD8+ T cells from PBMCs. The DNA for the CDR3 is TGTGCCAGCGGCCTCACTAGCGGGAGAGAACATGAGCAGTTCTTC. This codes for CASGLTSGREHEQFF.